This is a list of T cell receptor beta chains from one sample in a study of control samples from healthy donors and cancer patients. The method was immunoSEQ multiplex PCR; TCRdb's version includes in-frame clones alone and lacks a portion of them. The table has some 76,000 clones, under 90% seen once; the top ten hold 15% to 20%. The sample consisted of PBMCs. The receptors come from a man between 60 and 75 years old with lung cancer. Each CDR3 is given with its conserved first and last residue. The order of the fields is D gene, clone size, J gene, V gene, CDR3 protein, CDR3 DNA. The D gene is left open where the match is weak. Some rows mark clone size as missing; the rest say once, few, many or name a class of expanded clone.

. | . | TRBJ1-4 | TRBV7-9 | CASSARQVTNEKLFF | TGTGCCAGCAGCGCCCGACAGGTTACTAATGAAAAACTGTTTTTT
. | . | TRBJ2-1 | TRBV7-2 | CASSPQTGHLNEQFF | TGTGCCAGCAGCCCCCAAACGGGACATCTCAATGAGCAGTTCTTC
. | . | TRBJ1-3 | TRBV18 | CASSPSSDNLSGNTIYF | TGTGCCAGCTCACCGTCGTCAGACAACCTCTCTGGAAACACCATATATTTT
. | . | TRBJ1-6 | TRBV6-4 | CASRRDNSPLHF | TGTGCCAGCAGGAGGGATAATTCACCCCTCCACTTT
. | . | TRBJ2-4 | TRBV18 | CASSPPKNIQYF | TGTGCCAGCTCACCACCCAAAAACATTCAGTACTTC
TRBD1 | once | TRBJ2-7 | TRBV2 | CASRRQGSYEQYF | TGTGCCAGCAGGCGACAGGGATCCTACGAGCAGTACTTC
. | . | TRBJ2-3 | TRBV18 | CASSPQGVDTQYF | TGTGCCAGCTCACCACAGGGGGTAGATACGCAGTATTTT
TRBD2 | few | TRBJ2-5 | TRBV6-6 | CASRADLAGTETQYF | TGTGCCAGCAGGGCCGACCTAGCGGGGACAGAGACCCAGTACTTC
. | . | TRBJ2-6 | TRBV7-9 | CASSITRGSGANVLTF | TGTGCCAGCAGCATTACGCGGGGCTCTGGGGCCAACGTCCTGACTTTC
. | . | TRBJ2-5 | TRBV6-2/TRBV6-3 | CASSLRGATETQYF | TGTGCCAGCAGCCTACGGGGTGCGACAGAGACCCAGTACTTC
. | once | TRBJ2-1 | TRBV24-1 | CATSDSPRNGNNEQFF | TGTGCCACCAGTGACTCACCCCGTAACGGGAACAATGAGCAGTTCTTC
TRBD1 | . | TRBJ1-6 | TRBV11-3 | CASSLQGANSPLHF | TGTGCCAGCAGTTTACAGGGGGCCAATTCACCCCTCCACTTT
TRBD1 | . | TRBJ1-2 | TRBV6-1 | CASSETGAYGYTF | TGTGCCAGCAGTGAGACAGGGGCCTATGGCTACACCTTC
TRBD1 | . | TRBJ2-4 | TRBV6-1 | CASSAWTGEGKNIQYF | TGTGCCAGCAGTGCTTGGACAGGGGAAGGCAAAAACATTCAGTACTTC
. | . | TRBJ2-3 | TRBV12-3/TRBV12-4 | CASSFQGTDTQYF | TGTGCCAGCAGTTTTCAGGGGACAGATACGCAGTATTTT
. | . | TRBJ1-5 | TRBV19 | CASRETGPSNQPQHF | TGTGCCAGTAGGGAAACGGGACCTAGCAATCAGCCCCAGCATTTT
TRBD1 | once | TRBJ2-5 | TRBV5-6 | CASSMTGLQETQYF | TGTGCCAGCAGCATGACAGGGCTCCAAGAGACCCAGTACTTC
TRBD1 | . | TRBJ2-4 | TRBV4-1 | CASSQGSGGGPGAQYF | TGCGCCAGCAGCCAAGGGTCAGGGGGCGGACCCGGCGCTCAGTACTTC
. | . | TRBJ2-2 | TRBV6-6 | CASSRVGLGPGELFF | TGTGCCAGCAGTCGGGTCGGACTGGGGCCCGGGGAGCTGTTTTTT
. | . | TRBJ1-4 | TRBV5-1 | CASRTANEKLFF | TGCGCCAGCCGGACAGCTAATGAAAAACTGTTTTTT
. | . | TRBJ1-2 | TRBV6-4 | CASSERPAAGGYTF | TGTGCCAGCAGTGAACGTCCGGCTGCAGGAGGCTACACCTTC
TRBD1 | . | TRBJ1-3 | TRBV18 | CASSSGQVHSGNTIYF | TGTGCCAGCTCATCGGGACAGGTACACTCTGGAAACACCATATATTTT
. | . | TRBJ2-7 | TRBV18 | CASSPLFGAGATYEQYF | TGTGCCAGCTCACCACTATTCGGGGCGGGGGCCACCTACGAGCAGTACTTC
TRBD1 | once | TRBJ1-2 | TRBV5-4 | CASAGVTGEGYTF | TGTGCCAGCGCGGGGGTAACAGGGGAAGGCTACACCTTC
. | . | TRBJ2-2 | TRBV9 | CASSAAGTPGELFF | TGTGCCAGCAGCGCGGCGGGGACACCCGGGGAGCTGTTTTTT
. | . | TRBJ2-5 | TRBV5-6 | CASSLAGIQETQYF | TGTGCCAGCAGCTTGGCAGGCATACAAGAGACCCAGTACTTC
. | . | TRBJ2-1 | TRBV19 | CASSMSRGGAGATYNEQFF | TGTGCCAGTAGTATGTCCCGAGGGGGGGCTGGGGCTACCTACAATGAGCAGTTCTTC